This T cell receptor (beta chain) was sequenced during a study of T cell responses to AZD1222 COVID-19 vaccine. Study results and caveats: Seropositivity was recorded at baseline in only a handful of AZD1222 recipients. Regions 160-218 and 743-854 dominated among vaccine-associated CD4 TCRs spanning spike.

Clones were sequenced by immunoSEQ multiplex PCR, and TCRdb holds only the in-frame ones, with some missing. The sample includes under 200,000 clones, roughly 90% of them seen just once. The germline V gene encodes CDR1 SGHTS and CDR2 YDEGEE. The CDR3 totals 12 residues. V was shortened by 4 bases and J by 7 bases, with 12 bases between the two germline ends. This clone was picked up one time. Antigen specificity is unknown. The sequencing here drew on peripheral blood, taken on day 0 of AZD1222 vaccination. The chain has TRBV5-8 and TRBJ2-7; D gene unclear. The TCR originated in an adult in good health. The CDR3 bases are TGTGCCAGCAGCGGATCTAGGGCAGAGCAGTACTTC. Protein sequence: CASSGSRAEQYF. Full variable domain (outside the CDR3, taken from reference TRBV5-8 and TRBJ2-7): EAGVTQSPTHLIKTRGQQATLRCSPISGHTSVYWYQQALGLGLQFLLWYDEGEERNRGNFPPRFSGRQFPNYSSELNVNALELEDSALYLCASSGSRAEQYFGPGTRLTVT.